One sample yielded the 20 T cell receptor beta chains listed below, sequenced in a study of blood T cell repertoires in COVID-19. Data came from immunoSEQ multiplex PCR; TCRdb stores just in-frame clones and leaves some out. The sample contains approximately 190,000 clones, roughly 80% of which appear only once. Sequenced sample: peripheral blood. The receptors here all came from a woman under 40 with acute or convalescent COVID-19.

The J gene is TRBJ2-2, the V gene TRBV12-5, with 7 bases identical to TRBD1. The CDR3 totals 14 residues. J was trimmed by 3 bases and V by 6 bases; bases with no gene match: 4. The V gene's germline CDR1 is LGHNT and CDR2 FRNRAP. CDR3 residues: CASGKGQYTGELFF. CDR3 DNA: TGTGCTAGTGGCAAGGGACAGTACACCGGGGAGCTGTTTTTT. Variable domain in full (rest from reference TRBV12-5 and TRBJ2-2): DARVTQTPRHKVTEMGQEVTMRCQPILGHNTVFWYRQTMMQGLELLAYFRNRAPLDDSGMPKDRFSAEMPDATLATLKIQPSEPRDSAVYFCASGKGQYTGELFFGEGSRLTVL.

This clone has a handful of counts. The chain combines TRBV3-1 (or the pseudogene TRBV3-2) with TRBJ1-1; no firm D call. With 1 base removed from V and 8 bases from J, the gap between germline ends came to 11 bases. Germline V CDR1 and CDR2: LGHDT, YNNKEL (reference sequence). This CDR3 comprises 13 residues. CDR3 residues: CASSQGPGGEAFF. The CDR3 DNA reads as TGTGCCAGCAGCCAAGGACCGGGAGGGGAAGCTTTCTTT.

This clone has only a few counts. The chain carries TRBV25-1 and TRBJ1-5; TRBD1 agrees at 9 bases. The CDR3 runs 14 residues. Germline CDR1 reads MGHDK; CDR2 reads SYGVNS. V trimming: 3 bases; J trimming: 6 bases; junction bases outside the gene matches: 3. The CDR3 DNA reads as TGTGCCAGCAGTGAGACAGGGGGTAGTCAGCCCCAGCATTTT. It specifies CASSETGGSQPQHF.

The chain joins TRBV7-2 to TRBJ2-2; 8 nucleotides match TRBD2. Germline CDR1 reads SGHTA; CDR2 reads FQGNSA. V gave up 5 bases and J gave up 3 bases; unmatched junction bases: 5. The CDR3 consists of 15 residues. The CDR3 region has the DNA TGTGCCAGCAGCACTAGCGGAGTTTACACCGGGGAGCTGTTTTTT. Translated, it gives CASSTSGVYTGELFF.

This chain uses TRBV19 with TRBJ2-1, with a tentative D call TRBD2 (5 bases). V shed 8 bases and J shed 4 bases, with 21 bases lying between them. This CDR3 contains 16 residues. Germline lookup yields CDR1 LNHDA and CDR2 SQIVND (reference sequence). CDR3 protein: CASGVVERVGYNEQFF. The CDR3 DNA sequence: TGTGCCAGTGGTGTAGTTGAGAGGGTTGGATACAATGAGCAGTTCTTC.

V gene TRBV7-8 combines with J gene TRBJ2-3; 9 bases match TRBD2. Germline V gene sequence: CDR1 SGHVS, CDR2 FQNEAQ. Trimming took 5 bases from V and 4 from J; bases not matched to a gene: 10. This CDR3 has 16 amino acids. CDR3 in amino acids: CASSLMGLAGSDTQYF. The CDR3 region has the DNA TGTGCCAGCAGCCTAATGGGGCTAGCGGGGTCAGATACGCAGTATTTT.

V is TRBV19 and J is TRBJ1-2; no clear D. This CDR3 comprises 12 residues. The germline V gene encodes CDR1 LNHDA and CDR2 SQIVND (reference sequence). V gave up 3 bases and J gave up 4 bases, with 6 bases separating them. CDR3 nucleotide sequence: TGTGCCAGTAGTATGATGAGCTATGGCTACACCTTC. This encodes CASSMMSYGYTF.

The rearrangement uses TRBV27 and TRBJ2-3, with D possibly TRBD2 on 5 matching bases. CDR3 length equals 15 residues. Trimming removed 7 bases from V and 0 bases from J, with 14 bases in between. Germline CDR1 MNHEY, CDR2 SMNVEV (reference sequence). CDR3 DNA sequence: TGTGCCAGCAATCCGGGGTCAACTAGCACAGATACGCAGTATTTT. Residues: CASNPGSTSTDTQYF.

This chain uses TRBV30 with TRBJ2-2; 11 bases are a match to TRBD1. The CDR3 covers 16 residues. The V and J ends lost 2 bases and 6 bases, in that order; junction bases with no gene match: 8. CDR1 is GTSNPN, CDR2 SVGIG, per germline (reference sequence). CDR3 DNA sequence: TGTGCCTGGAGTAGAGGGCCGGGACAGGGGGCCGGGGAGCTGTTTTTT. Protein product: CAWSRGPGQGAGELFF.

This chain links TRBV12-3 or TRBV12-4 with TRBJ2-4; 7 nucleotides align to TRBD2. The ends lost 2 bases at V and 7 bases at J; junction bases unmatched: 2. The CDR3 consists of 13 residues. The CDR3 reads CASSLLTSNIQYF. The DNA for the CDR3 is TGTGCCAGCAGTTTATTGACTAGCAACATTCAGTACTTC.

This clone has a single count. The chain uses TRBV2 and TRBJ2-3; 7 nucleotides match TRBD1. The CDR3 loop spans 15 amino acids. V trimming: 4 bases; J trimming: 3 bases; junction bases outside the gene matches: 7. Germline V gene sequence: CDR1 SNHLY, CDR2 FYNNEI. The CDR3 bases are TGTGCCAGCAGTGGCCGACAGGGCGGGACAGATACGCAGTATTTT. Translation gives CASSGRQGGTDTQYF.

The genes are TRBV7-2 and TRBJ1-2; D ambiguous. CDR1 is SGHTA and CDR2 is FQGNSA in the germline V gene. V gave up 2 bases and J gave up 3 bases, with 7 bases separating them. The CDR3 sequence is 13 residues long. CDR3 sequence (DNA): TGTGCCAGCAGCTTATCCGGGGACTATGGCTACACCTTC. Translated: CASSLSGDYGYTF. The whole variable domain, filled in from reference TRBV7-2 and TRBJ1-2, reads GAGVSQSPSNKVTEKGKDVELRCDPISGHTALYWYRQSLGQGLEFLIYFQGNSAPDKSGLPSDRFSAERTGGSVSTLTIQRTQQEDSAVYLCASSLSGDYGYTFGSGTRLTVV.

The table lists this clone with a few counts. The chain links TRBV28 to TRBJ1-6; 8 bases map to TRBD1. The CDR3 consists of 13 residues. V lost 6 bases to trimming and J lost 13 bases; unmatched junction nucleotides: 8. Germline V CDR1 and CDR2: MDHEN, SYDVKM. For the CDR3, the DNA is TGTGCCAGCAGGACCGGGGGACAGGCCCCCCTCCACTTT. It codes for CASRTGGQAPLHF.

J is TRBJ1-5 and V is TRBV6-5; 8 bases match TRBD1. The CDR3 runs 14 residues. The V and J ends lost 5 bases and 2 bases, in that order; junction bases with no gene match: 2. Germline V gene lookup returns CDR1 MNHEY and CDR2 SVGAGI. The CDR3 bases are TGTGCCAGCAGTAAGGGACAGGGCAATCAGCCCCAGCATTTT. It yields the protein CASSKGQGNQPQHF.

V and J are TRBV7-6 and TRBJ1-1, with 7 bases aligning to TRBD1. The CDR3 is 15 residues long. The germline V gene encodes CDR1 SGHVS and CDR2 FNYEAQ. With V trimmed by 2 bases and J by 4 bases, 7 bases remained unmatched. CDR3 protein: CASSLYIQGGTEAFF. The CDR3 DNA sequence: TGTGCCAGCAGCTTATATATTCAGGGGGGCACTGAAGCTTTCTTT. The complete variable domain, with remaining parts taken from reference TRBV7-6 and TRBJ1-1, reads GAGVSQSPRYKVTKRGQDVALRCDPISGHVSLYWYRQALGQGPEFLTYFNYEAQQDKSGLPNDRFSAERPEGSISTLTIQRTEQRDSAMYRCASSLYIQGGTEAFFGQGTRLTVV.

The gene calls are TRBV9 and TRBJ2-2; 14 nucleotides agree with TRBD2. Germline V gene lookup returns CDR1 SGDLS and CDR2 YYNGEE. The junction had 11 bases not matched to a gene; V was cut back by 3 bases and J by 1 base. This CDR3 has 20 residues. This chain's CDR3 is CASSGGTSGGHPKNTGELFF. The CDR3, as DNA: TGTGCCAGCAGCGGTGGGACTAGCGGGGGCCACCCGAAGAACACCGGGGAGCTGTTTTTT. Variable domain in full (rest from reference TRBV9 and TRBJ2-2): DSGVTQTPKHLITATGQRVTLRCSPRSGDLSVYWYQQSLDQGLQFLIQYYNGEERAKGNILERFSAQQFPDLHSELNLSSLELGDSALYFCASSGGTSGGHPKNTGELFFGEGSRLTVL.

V and J are TRBV11-2 and TRBJ1-1; D call uncertain. The CDR3 is 14 amino acids. Trimming left V 3 bases short and J 0 bases short, with 8 bases between. The V gene's germline CDR1 is SGHAT and CDR2 FQNNGV. DNA of the CDR3: TGTGCCAGCAGCTTCGTCGGGGTGAACACTGAAGCTTTCTTT. Protein sequence: CASSFVGVNTEAFF.

This chain uses TRBV11-2 with TRBJ1-3, with TRBD1 as a possible D gene (5 bases). Germline CDR1 SGHAT, CDR2 FQNNGV. The CDR3 is 14 amino acids. Trimming left V 6 bases short and J 4 bases short, with 13 bases between. CDR3 protein: CASSLEDIGNTIYF. The DNA of the CDR3 is TGTGCCAGCAGTCTAGAGGACATCGGAAACACCATATATTTT.

The DNA for the CDR3 is TGCGCCAGCAGCCGACAGGGGACGACTGAAGCTTTCTTT. Translating gives CASSRQGTTEAFF. J is TRBJ1-1 and V is TRBV5-1; the match to TRBD1 covers 8 bases. J lost 5 bases, V lost 4 bases, and 4 bases had no gene match. There are 13 residues in the CDR3. The V gene's germline CDR1 is SGHRS and CDR2 YFSETQ.

This chain connects TRBV5-5 to TRBJ2-7, with TRBD2 identical over 10 bases. The CDR3 contains 15 residues. Germline V gene lookup returns CDR1 SGHKS and CDR2 YYEKEE (reference sequence). V was pared by 1 base and J by 1 base, with 2 bases of the junction left unmatched. CDR3 region: CASSLYSGGSYEQYF. As DNA, the CDR3 is TGTGCCAGCAGCTTGTATAGCGGGGGGTCCTACGAGCAGTACTTC.